The rows below give T cell receptor beta chains drawn from one sample of a study of blood T cell repertoires in COVID-19. Sequenced by immunoSEQ multiplex PCR; TCRdb stores in-frame clones only, minus some. Of 8,500 to 10,000 clones in the sample, 80% to 90% were seen once. The specimen was peripheral blood. The receptor set was obtained from a human donor in a cohort sampled during active COVID-19. The CDR3 runs from the conserved cysteine through the conserved F or W. The D gene is left open where the match is weak. Size is stated for part of the rows, as once, few or many counts, or as a class when the clone is expanded.

V gene,D gene,clone size,J gene,CDR3 DNA,CDR3 protein
TRBV5-5,.,.,TRBJ2-3,TGTGCCAGCAGCAGGACAGTAACCACAGATACGCAGTATTTT,CASSRTVTTDTQYF
TRBV12-5,.,.,TRBJ1-2,TGTGCTAGTGCTTCGGGAGGGAGCTTTGTCTATGGCTACACCTTC,CASASGGSFVYGYTF
TRBV6-4,TRBD1,.,TRBJ2-7,TGTGCCAGCGCATACCGGGACAGGGGGCCTTACGAGCAGTACTTC,CASAYRDRGPYEQYF
TRBV2,.,few,TRBJ1-3,TGTGCCAGCAGTGAGAGAGTATCTTCCGGAAACACCATATATTTT,CASSERVSSGNTIYF
TRBV2,.,once,TRBJ1-2,TGTGCCAGCAGTGAAGTTACAGGTTGGGACTATGGCTACACCTTC,CASSEVTGWDYGYTF
TRBV11-2,.,.,TRBJ1-1,TGTGCCAGCAGCCGACAAACAGACACTGAAGCTTTCTTT,CASSRQTDTEAFF
TRBV9,TRBD1,.,TRBJ2-7,TGTGCCAGCAGCTTGGGACAGGACAGCTCCTACGAGCAGTACTTC,CASSLGQDSSYEQYF
TRBV9,.,.,TRBJ1-1,TGTGCCAGCAGCGAAACCGGGTCGATTGGCACTGAAGCTTTCTTT,CASSETGSIGTEAFF
TRBV6-2/TRBV6-3,.,.,TRBJ2-7,TGTGCCAGCAGTAAGACAGACTCCTACGAGCAGTACTTC,CASSKTDSYEQYF
TRBV11-2,.,.,TRBJ2-7,TGTGCCAGCAGCTTAGACGGACAGCTACGAAAAGGGGGCTACGAGCAGTACTTC,CASSLDGQLRKGGYEQYF
TRBV12-5,.,.,TRBJ2-1,TGTGCTAGTGGCCCCTTGCGCGGGGTCGAGCAGTTCTTC,CASGPLRGVEQFF
TRBV10-3,TRBD1,.,TRBJ1-1,TGTGCCATTGGGGGACAGAAAAACACTGAAGCTTTCTTT,CAIGGQKNTEAFF
TRBV11-2,.,.,TRBJ2-7,TGTGCCAGCAGCTTAGACCTACTTTCCTACGAGCAGTACTTC,CASSLDLLSYEQYF
TRBV6-2/TRBV6-3,.,.,TRBJ1-5,TGTGCCAGCAGTCCCGTGACAGGTGGATTCAATCAGCCCCAGCATTTT,CASSPVTGGFNQPQHF
TRBV9,.,.,TRBJ2-7,TGTGCCAGCAGCGTAGATTACAGGGTGGTCGAGCAGTACTTC,CASSVDYRVVEQYF
TRBV9,TRBD2,.,TRBJ2-5,TGTGCCAGCAGCGTATCGGGGGGGCGGGAGACCCAGTACTTC,CASSVSGGRETQYF
TRBV10-3,TRBD2,.,TRBJ2-7,TGTGCCATCAGTGAGGCTCAGAGCGGGAACTACGAGCAGTACTTC,CAISEAQSGNYEQYF
TRBV4-3,.,once,TRBJ1-2,TGCGCCAGCAGCCCAGCTACTCAGGGACTTAGGTTAGGAGGCTACACCTTC,CASSPATQGLRLGGYTF
TRBV5-1,.,.,TRBJ2-3,TGCGCCAGCAGCTTGGGCAGGGATGCAGATACGCAGTATTTT,CASSLGRDADTQYF
TRBV7-2,TRBD1,.,TRBJ2-1,TGTGCCAGCAGCTTAGTGGGACAGGGTGTAGGTGAGCAGTTCTTC,CASSLVGQGVGEQFF
TRBV7-2,TRBD2,.,TRBJ2-7,TGTGCCAGCAGCTTACCGCGGGGGTCGATAGACGAGCAGTACTTC,CASSLPRGSIDEQYF
TRBV20-1,.,.,TRBJ1-5,TGCAGTGCTATGCGACAACAGCCCCAGCATTTT,CSAMRQQPQHF
TRBV10-3,.,once,TRBJ1-4,TGTGCCATCAAGACAGGACCAACTAATGAAAAACTGTTTTTT,CAIKTGPTNEKLFF
TRBV10-2,.,.,TRBJ2-3,TGCGCCAGCAGTGCTAACAGGGGCACAGATACGCAGTATTTT,CASSANRGTDTQYF
TRBV5-4,TRBD1,.,TRBJ1-2,TGTGCCAGCAGAGTTACCGGGACAGGGGACTATGGCTACACCTTC,CASRVTGTGDYGYTF
TRBV18,TRBD1,.,TRBJ2-7,TGTGCCAGCTCACCTGCGCCGGGACAGGGGGGGGGCGAGCAGTACTTC,CASSPAPGQGGGEQYF
TRBV4-1,TRBD2,.,TRBJ2-6,TGCGCCAGCAGCCGGGGACTAGCGGGCCTCTCTGGGGCCAACGTCCTGACTTTC,CASSRGLAGLSGANVLTF
TRBV7-2,.,.,TRBJ1-5,TGTGCCAGCAGCTTACGGGACACCACTGTCGGCAATCAGCCCCAGCATTTT,CASSLRDTTVGNQPQHF
TRBV7-6,.,.,TRBJ2-1,TGTGCCAGCATCTCCGGGATGAGGCAGTTCTTC,CASISGMRQFF
TRBV4-3,.,.,TRBJ1-5,TGCGCCAGCAGCCAAGAACCAGATCAGCCCCAGCATTTT,CASSQEPDQPQHF
TRBV5-5,TRBD2,.,TRBJ2-3,TGTGCCAGCAGCCTGGGGACTAGTCCTAGCACAGATACGCAGTATTTT,CASSLGTSPSTDTQYF
TRBV9,TRBD2,.,TRBJ2-3,TGTGCCAGCAGCGCCCCCCTAGCGGGGGGCCCCCACACAGATACGCAGTATTTT,CASSAPLAGGPHTDTQYF
TRBV29-1,.,.,TRBJ1-2,TGCAGCGTTGGTACTCCAGGGAGGAACTATGGCTACACCTTC,CSVGTPGRNYGYTF
TRBV5-4,.,.,TRBJ1-2,TGTGCCAGCAGCTTCAACAGGGTCTATGGCTACACCTTC,CASSFNRVYGYTF
TRBV19,TRBD1,.,TRBJ2-7,TGTGCCAGTAGTAAAGACAGGGGGCCCTCCTACGAGCAGTACTTC,CASSKDRGPSYEQYF